These T cell receptor beta chains were read from a single sample in a study of cytomegalovirus exposure and HLA in healthy donors. TCRdb keeps only in-frame clones here, not all; method: immunoSEQ multiplex PCR. The sample contains some 190,000 clones, less than 90% of which appear only once. The sample was PBMCs. Every receptor here comes from a girl aged 10-17 years in good health and CMV-seropositive. The CDR3 runs from the conserved cysteine through the conserved F or W. Each record gives: J gene, V gene, D gene, clone size, CDR3 protein, CDR3 DNA. The D gene is left open where the match is weak. Clone size appears in some rows only: once, few, many, or a class for an expanded clone.

TRBJ2-7	TRBV5-1	TRBD1	.	CASSFTGTVNYEQYF	TGCGCCAGCAGCTTTACCGGGACAGTAAACTACGAGCAGTACTTC
TRBJ2-7	TRBV5-3	TRBD1	.	CARSSRDRGLPYEQYF	TGTGCCAGAAGCTCCCGGGACAGGGGGCTCCCCTACGAGCAGTACTTC
TRBJ2-5	TRBV5-1	.	.	CASSFTPGQLGETQYF	TGCGCCAGCAGCTTCACCCCGGGACAACTGGGGGAGACCCAGTACTTC
TRBJ2-1	TRBV2	.	.	CASSGGVLGEQFF	TGTGCCAGCAGTGGGGGGGTGCTCGGTGAGCAGTTCTTC
TRBJ1-2	TRBV4-3	.	.	CASSQGLAGAGGYTF	TGCGCCAGCAGCCAAGGTCTGGCGGGGGCTGGAGGCTACACCTTC
TRBJ1-2	TRBV5-1	.	.	CASSLGGSQNYGYTF	TGCGCCAGCAGCCTTGGGGGCAGCCAAAACTATGGCTACACCTTC
TRBJ1-1	TRBV19	.	once	CASSPGGGSEAFF	TGTGCCAGTAGTCCGGGGGGGGGTTCTGAAGCTTTCTTT
TRBJ2-6	TRBV15	TRBD1	few	CATSKQRGQLSGANVLTF	TGTGCCACCAGCAAGCAGAGGGGGCAACTATCTGGGGCCAACGTCCTGACTTTC
TRBJ2-3	TRBV6-5	.	.	CASTRLDTQYF	TGTGCCAGCACCCGTTTAGATACGCAGTATTTT
TRBJ2-7	TRBV6-1	.	.	CASSQNVRTEQYF	TGTGCCAGCAGTCAAAACGTCAGAACCGAGCAGTACTTC
TRBJ2-5	TRBV4-1	TRBD2	few	CASSRLAGQETQYF	TGCGCCAGCAGCAGGCTAGCGGGCCAAGAGACCCAGTACTTC